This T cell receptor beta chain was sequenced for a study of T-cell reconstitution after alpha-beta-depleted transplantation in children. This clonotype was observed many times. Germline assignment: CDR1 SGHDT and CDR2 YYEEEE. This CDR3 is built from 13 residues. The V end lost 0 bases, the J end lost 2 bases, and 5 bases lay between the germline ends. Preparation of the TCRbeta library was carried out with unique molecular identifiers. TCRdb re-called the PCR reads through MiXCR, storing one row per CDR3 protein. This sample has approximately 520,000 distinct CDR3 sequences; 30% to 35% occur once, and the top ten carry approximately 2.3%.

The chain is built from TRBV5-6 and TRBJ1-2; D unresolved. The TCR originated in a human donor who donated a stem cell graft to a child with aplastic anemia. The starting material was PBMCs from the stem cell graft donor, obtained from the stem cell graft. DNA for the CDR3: TGTGCCAGCAGCTTGGGGAGGAACTATGGCTACACCTTC. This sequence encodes CASSLGRNYGYTF.